The sequence of this T cell receptor (beta chain) was determined in a study of blood T cell repertoires in COVID-19. Study-wide context: The origin of the acute and convalescent COVID-19 samples was the United States, Italy and Spain. The analysed material was cDNA or gDNA that came from T cells, B-cell-depleted T cells, or PBMCs.

CDR3 size: 17 residues. Germline V gives CDR1 SGHVS, CDR2 FQNEAQ. The junction had 10 bases not matched to a gene; V was cut back by 5 bases and J by 3 bases. Which cohort a participant joined came from the clinical history participants gave. In the study's own analysis: Reference gene primer amplification gave estimated nucleated cell counts. Assay: immunoSEQ multiplex PCR; the TCRdb copy retains only in-frame clones and omits some. Clonal size and the V and J genes are those of that table, whereas D and trimming came from the DNA. Among over 150,000 clones listed, about 80% were seen once. The genes are TRBV7-8 and TRBJ2-1, with 10 bases matching TRBD2. The material sequenced was PBMCs or T cells enriched from blood (not recorded which). This TCR was sampled from a woman between 65 and 79 years old in a cohort exposed to, infected with or recovered from COVID-19 (not recorded which). CDR3 sequence (DNA): TGTGCCAGCAGCCACCTCCCCACTAGCGGGGACTACAATGAGCAGTTCTTC. It yields the protein CASSHLPTSGDYNEQFF.